The 9 T cell receptor beta chains below were found in one sample sequenced in a study of T cells in Graves' hyperthyroidism and ophthalmopathy. The TCR beta CDR3 regions underwent amplification using RNA transcripts as the source. The primer set for the first-round RT-PCR of the TCR CDR3 was HTBI. TCRdb reanalysed the multiplex PCR reads using MiXCR and keeps one entry per CDR3 protein. The data show about 380,000 distinct CDR3 sequences, roughly 14% seen once. The source material was blood. The receptors stem from a young man with Graves' hyperthyroidism that later progressed to Graves' ophthalmopathy.

In its sample, this clonotype was seen a few times. This chain links TRBV20-1 with TRBJ2-4; no definite D call. Between the trimmed V and J ends, which lost 0 bases and 2 bases, there was a span of 11 bases. This CDR3 is built from 15 residues. Germline V gives CDR1 DFQATT, CDR2 SNEGSKA (reference sequence). This CDR3 reads CSARDLTKSKNIQYF. In nucleotides, the CDR3 is TGCAGTGCTAGAGATCTGACAAAATCCAAAAACATTCAGTACTTC.

The chain joins TRBV7-8 to TRBJ1-6; D ambiguous. The CDR3 contains 13 residues. The germline V and J ends were trimmed by 2 bases and 7 bases, with 6 bases remaining between them. Germline CDR1 reads SGHVS; CDR2 reads FQNEAQ. The DNA of the CDR3 is TGTGCCAGCAGCTTACACGAGAATTCACCCCTCCACTTT. Encoded protein: CASSLHENSPLHF.

The table lists this clonotype with many counts. The chain is built from TRBV11-2 and TRBJ1-3; D not certain. The CDR3 is 15 amino acids. V was pared by 2 bases and J by 2 bases, with 10 bases between. Germline assignment: CDR1 SGHAT and CDR2 FQNNGV. CDR3 sequence reads: CASSLRGFTGNTIYF. The CDR3 nucleotides read TGTGCCAGCAGCTTACGGGGTTTTACTGGAAACACCATATATTTT. Drawing the rest from reference TRBV11-2 and TRBJ1-3, the complete variable domain is EAGVAQSPRYKIIEKRQSVAFWCNPISGHATLYWYQQILGQGPKLLIQFQNNGVVDDSQLPKDRFSAERLKGVDSTLKIQPAKLEDSAVYLCASSLRGFTGNTIYFGEGSWLTVV.

The chain uses TRBV5-1 and TRBJ1-2; 9 bases fit TRBD1. J gave up 6 bases and V 4 bases, and 10 bases lay outside the gene matches. Germline V gene lookup returns CDR1 SGHRS and CDR2 YFSETQ. The CDR3 is 15 amino acids. The CDR3 is CASSNRDRVTNGYTF. For the CDR3, the DNA is TGCGCCAGCAGCAACCGGGACAGGGTTACGAATGGCTACACCTTC.

There are many counts of this clonotype. This chain uses TRBV28 with TRBJ1-2, with 7 bases fitting TRBD1. V lost 3 bases and J lost 8; bases outside the gene matches: 15. This CDR3 contains 16 residues. CDR1 and CDR2 from the germline V gene are MDHEN and SYDVKM. The CDR3 DNA is TGTGCCAGCAGTTTGGGACAGACTACCTTTTTTTGGGGCTACACCTTC. Translated: CASSLGQTTFFWGYTF.

The chain joins TRBV6-1 to TRBJ2-1; 9 positions match TRBD2. Looked up from germline, CDR1 is MNHNS and CDR2 is SASEGT. The CDR3 has 16 residues. After removal of 5 bases from V and 4 bases from J, the junction contained 9 bases not matched to a gene. In nucleotides, the CDR3 is TGTGCCAGCAGTCCGGGACTAGCCGGCCCGTACAATGAGCAGTTCTTC. Translating gives CASSPGLAGPYNEQFF.

Remarks on this clonotype: The CDR3 end shows no conserved phenylalanine or tryptophan, and so a read error is likely. The CDR3, as DNA: TGCGCCAGCAGCTACAGGGCGATTAATGAAAAACTGTTTTGT. This gives the protein CASSYRAINEKLFC. V and J are TRBV5-1 and TRBJ1-4; a possible D gene is TRBD1 (6 bases). V lost 3 bases and J lost 4, with 10 bases in between. CDR1 and CDR2 (germline): SGHRS, YFSETQ. The length of the CDR3 is 14 residues.

This clonotype was seen more than once but under ten times. The chain recombines TRBV20-1 with TRBJ2-5; D is ambiguous. Germline V CDR1 and CDR2: DFQATT, SNEGSKA (reference sequence). Trimming cost V 4 bases and J 3 bases, with 12 bases left between them. The CDR3 totals 13 residues. CDR3 nucleotides: TGCAGTGCTAACCCCGCTAGTAAAGAGACCCAGTACTTC. The encoded protein is CSANPASKETQYF.

V is TRBV29-1 and J is TRBJ2-1, with D perhaps matching TRBD1 (5 bases). Per the germline V gene, CDR1 is SQVTM and CDR2 is ANQGSEA. V was shortened by 6 bases and J by 8 bases, with 14 bases between the two germline ends. This CDR3 comprises 12 residues. The CDR3 sequence is CSVARGLDEQFF. CDR3 DNA: TGCAGCGTGGCAAGGGGTTTGGATGAGCAGTTCTTC.